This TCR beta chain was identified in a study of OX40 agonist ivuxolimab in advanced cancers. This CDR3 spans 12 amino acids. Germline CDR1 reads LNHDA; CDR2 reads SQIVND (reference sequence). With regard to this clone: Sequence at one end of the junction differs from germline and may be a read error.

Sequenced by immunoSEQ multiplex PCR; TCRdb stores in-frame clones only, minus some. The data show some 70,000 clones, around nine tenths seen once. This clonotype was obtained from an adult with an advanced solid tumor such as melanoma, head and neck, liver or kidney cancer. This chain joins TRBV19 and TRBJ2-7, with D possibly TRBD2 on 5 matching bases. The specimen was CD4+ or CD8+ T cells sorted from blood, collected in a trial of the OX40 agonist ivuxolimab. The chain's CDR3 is CASSLGLRTVDF. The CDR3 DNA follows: TGTGCCAGTAGCCTCGGACTCCGAACCGTGGACTTC.